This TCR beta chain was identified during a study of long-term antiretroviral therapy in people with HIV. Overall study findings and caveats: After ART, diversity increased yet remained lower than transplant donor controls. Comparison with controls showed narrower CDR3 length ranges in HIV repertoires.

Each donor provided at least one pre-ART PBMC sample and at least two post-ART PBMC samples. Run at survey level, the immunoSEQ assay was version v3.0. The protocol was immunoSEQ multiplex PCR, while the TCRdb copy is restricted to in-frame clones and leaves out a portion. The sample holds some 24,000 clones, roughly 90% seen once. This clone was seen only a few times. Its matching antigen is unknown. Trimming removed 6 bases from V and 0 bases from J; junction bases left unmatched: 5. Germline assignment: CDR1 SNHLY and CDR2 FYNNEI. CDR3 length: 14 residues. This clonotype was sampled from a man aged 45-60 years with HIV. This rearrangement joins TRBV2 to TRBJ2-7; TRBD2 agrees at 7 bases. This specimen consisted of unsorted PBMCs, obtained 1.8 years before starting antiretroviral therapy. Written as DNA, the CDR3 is TGTGCCAGCAGACTGAGCGGGGCCTCCTACGAGCAGTACTTC. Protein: CASRLSGASYEQYF.